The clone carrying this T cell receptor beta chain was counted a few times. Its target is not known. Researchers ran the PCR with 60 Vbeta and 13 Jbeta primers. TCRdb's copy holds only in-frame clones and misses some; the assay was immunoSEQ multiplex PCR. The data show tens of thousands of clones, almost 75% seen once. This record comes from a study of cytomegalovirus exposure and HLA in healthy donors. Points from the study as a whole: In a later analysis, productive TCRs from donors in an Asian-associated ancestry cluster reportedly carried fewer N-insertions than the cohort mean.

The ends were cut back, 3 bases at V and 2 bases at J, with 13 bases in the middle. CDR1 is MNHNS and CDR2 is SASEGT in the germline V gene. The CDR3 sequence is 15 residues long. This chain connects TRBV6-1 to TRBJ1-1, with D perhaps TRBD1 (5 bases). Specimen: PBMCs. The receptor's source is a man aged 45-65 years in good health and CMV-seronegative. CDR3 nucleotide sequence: TGTGCCAGCAGTGATTGGGGGGGGGTTAACACTGAAGCTTTCTTT. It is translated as CASSDWGGVNTEAFF.